These T cell receptor beta chains were read from a single sample in a study of monozygotic twins with inflammatory bowel disease. TCRdb re-called the 5' RACE reads and gives one entry per CDR3 protein, without DNA. The repertoire table contains a few hundred thousand distinct CDR3 sequences. Sample: blood. The receptors derive from a human donor with ulcerative colitis or Crohn's disease, or a healthy co-twin of an affected twin (not recorded which). Each CDR3 is given with its conserved first and last residue.

V gene: TRBV6-2/TRBV6-3
J gene: TRBJ2-7
CDR3 protein: CASGDSKYEQYF

V gene: TRBV6-5
J gene: TRBJ2-3
CDR3 protein: CASSYSLLLAGGLDTQYF

V gene: TRBV14
J gene: TRBJ1-2
CDR3 protein: CASSQDNHRSRDF

V gene: TRBV7-2
J gene: TRBJ1-2
CDR3 protein: CASSPGPNSGGYTF

V gene: TRBV12-1
J gene: TRBJ2-2
CDR3 protein: CASSFDYSSGNVGELFF

V gene: TRBV12-3/TRBV12-4
J gene: TRBJ2-5
CDR3 protein: CASSFGAAGEETQYF

V gene: TRBV7-9
J gene: TRBJ2-7
CDR3 protein: CASSLRTGGSYEQYF

V gene: TRBV5-1
J gene: TRBJ1-2
CDR3 protein: CASSYDRNYGYTF

V gene: TRBV11-2
J gene: TRBJ2-6
CDR3 protein: CASLSSLRDKGASGANVLTF

V gene: TRBV30
J gene: TRBJ1-3
CDR3 protein: CAWSGQSPGAGNTIYF

V gene: TRBV5-1
J gene: TRBJ2-6
CDR3 protein: CASSRRVNREEGSGANVLTF

V gene: TRBV4-1
J gene: TRBJ2-1
CDR3 protein: CASSQISGEQFF

V gene: TRBV27
J gene: TRBJ2-5
CDR3 protein: CASSSRVNPTAETQYF

V gene: TRBV3-1
J gene: TRBJ1-1
CDR3 protein: CASSQASISNTEAFF

V gene: TRBV9
J gene: TRBJ1-5
CDR3 protein: CASSRGGTNQPQHF

V gene: TRBV5-6
J gene: TRBJ2-5
CDR3 protein: CASSLRGPVGETQYF

V gene: TRBV5-1
J gene: TRBJ2-7
CDR3 protein: CASRSSGVYEQYF

V gene: TRBV4-3
J gene: TRBJ2-7
CDR3 protein: CASSHVAGTPSYEQYF

V gene: TRBV7-2
J gene: TRBJ2-7
CDR3 protein: CASSRDYRYEQYF

V gene: TRBV27
J gene: TRBJ1-1
CDR3 protein: CASSETRQTAEAFF

V gene: TRBV25-1
J gene: TRBJ2-6
CDR3 protein: CASSEFPGANVLTF

V gene: TRBV20-1
J gene: TRBJ2-1
CDR3 protein: CSAKRGLAGEINNEQFF

V gene: TRBV12-3/TRBV12-4
J gene: TRBJ2-7
CDR3 protein: CASSLTIYYEQYF

V gene: TRBV29-1
J gene: TRBJ2-1
CDR3 protein: CSVAGGRTPRSYNEQFF

V gene: TRBV29-1
J gene: TRBJ2-7
CDR3 protein: CSVEEPPGAREQYF

V gene: TRBV12-3/TRBV12-4
J gene: TRBJ2-1
CDR3 protein: CASSFLRKTSGMRDEQFF

V gene: TRBV18
J gene: TRBJ2-7
CDR3 protein: CASSPLAGVQREQYF

V gene: TRBV12-2
J gene: TRBJ2-7
CDR3 protein: CASRLAGNGGGQGIPQSAYEQYF

V gene: TRBV7-2
J gene: TRBJ2-7
CDR3 protein: CASSFLSYEQYF

V gene: TRBV10-2
J gene: TRBJ1-1
CDR3 protein: CASSVQFTEAFF

V gene: TRBV5-1
J gene: TRBJ1-5
CDR3 protein: CASSLEANQPQHF

V gene: TRBV6-2/TRBV6-3
J gene: TRBJ2-7
CDR3 protein: CASSYSGISYEQYF

V gene: TRBV6-1
J gene: TRBJ1-5
CDR3 protein: CASSETTGSNQPQLF

V gene: TRBV5-6
J gene: TRBJ1-1
CDR3 protein: CASSLPRSLVSFF

V gene: TRBV20-1
J gene: TRBJ2-1
CDR3 protein: CSAPGPRTYNEQFF

V gene: TRBV7-9
J gene: TRBJ2-5
CDR3 protein: CASSLVVSQETQYF

V gene: TRBV7-2
J gene: TRBJ2-5
CDR3 protein: CASSLAVQGGVETQYF

V gene: TRBV2
J gene: TRBJ2-5
CDR3 protein: CASSLSQGTETQYF

V gene: TRBV15
J gene: TRBJ2-6
CDR3 protein: CATSRAATSGANVLTF

V gene: TRBV5-6
J gene: TRBJ2-1
CDR3 protein: CASSLKKLAGVNEQFF

V gene: TRBV12-3/TRBV12-4
J gene: TRBJ1-6
CDR3 protein: CASTPGLNNSPLHF

V gene: TRBV7-9
J gene: TRBJ2-5
CDR3 protein: CASSLMGRETQYF